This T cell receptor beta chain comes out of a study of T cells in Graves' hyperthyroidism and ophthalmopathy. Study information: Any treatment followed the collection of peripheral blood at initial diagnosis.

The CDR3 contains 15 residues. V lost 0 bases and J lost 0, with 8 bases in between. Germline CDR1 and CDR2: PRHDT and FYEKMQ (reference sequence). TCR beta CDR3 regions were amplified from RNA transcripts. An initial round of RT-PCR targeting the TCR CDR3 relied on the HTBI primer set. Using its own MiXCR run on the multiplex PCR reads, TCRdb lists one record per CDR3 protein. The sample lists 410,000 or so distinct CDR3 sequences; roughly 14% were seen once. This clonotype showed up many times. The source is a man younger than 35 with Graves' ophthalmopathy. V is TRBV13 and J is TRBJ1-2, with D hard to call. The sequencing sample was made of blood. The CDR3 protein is CASSLGLGANYGYTF. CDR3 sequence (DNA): TGTGCCAGCAGCTTAGGCCTTGGGGCTAACTATGGCTACACCTTC.